This TCR beta chain was recorded in a study of blood T cell repertoires in COVID-19. Germline V gene data show CDR1 as SGHVS and CDR2 as FQNEAQ. V lost 3 bases, J lost 8 bases, and 18 bases lay in between. CDR3 size: 15 residues. Method: immunoSEQ multiplex PCR; TCRdb's copy keeps in-frame clones and lacks some. The sample lists 140,000 or so clones; 65% to 90% were seen once. The clonotype originates from a man aged 60 to 69 with active or convalescent COVID-19. This chain joins TRBV7-8 and TRBJ2-3; possible D gene TRBD2, 6 bases. The sequenced material came from peripheral blood. The CDR3 sequence is CASSFSGLGAGTQYF. The CDR3 region has the DNA TGTGCCAGCAGCTTTAGCGGTCTCGGCGCGGGTACGCAGTATTTT.